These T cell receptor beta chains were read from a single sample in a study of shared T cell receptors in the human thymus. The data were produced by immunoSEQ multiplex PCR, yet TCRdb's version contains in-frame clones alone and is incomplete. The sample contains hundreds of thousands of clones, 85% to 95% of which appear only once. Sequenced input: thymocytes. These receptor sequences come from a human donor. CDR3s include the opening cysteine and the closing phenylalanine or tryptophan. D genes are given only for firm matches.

TGTGCCAGCAGCTTGGATACTAGCGGGCTTGGCACCTACGAGCAGTACTTC	CASSLDTSGLGTYEQYF	TRBV7-2	TRBJ2-7	TRBD2
TGCGCCAGCAGCCAGGGCAACAGGGGATTTCGAGAGACCCAGTACTTC	CASSQGNRGFRETQYF	TRBV4-1	TRBJ2-5	TRBD1
TGTGCCAGCAGCTTATCCAATGGCTACACCTTC	CASSLSNGYTF	TRBV7-2	TRBJ1-2	.
TGCGCCAGCAGCTTGGGACGGCTAGACTATGGCTACACCTTC	CASSLGRLDYGYTF	TRBV5-1	TRBJ1-2	.
TGTGCCAGCAGGGACCAGGGACAGACGACCGGGGAGCTGTTTTTT	CASRDQGQTTGELFF	TRBV25-1	TRBJ2-2	TRBD1
TGTGCCTGGAGTGTAAACCAGGGGAAAGCCTACGAGCAGTACTTC	CAWSVNQGKAYEQYF	TRBV30	TRBJ2-7	.
TGTGCCAGCAGTTACCGGCGGGAGTGGTCCTACGAGCAGTACTTC	CASSYRREWSYEQYF	TRBV6-5	TRBJ2-7	TRBD2
TGTGCCTGGAGTGTACAAGGAACCGGGGCCAACGTCCTGACTTTC	CAWSVQGTGANVLTF	TRBV30	TRBJ2-6	.
TGTGCCAGTAGTCCCCCAGCGAACACTGAAGCTTTCTTT	CASSPPANTEAFF	TRBV19	TRBJ1-1	.
TGTGCCAGCAGTACCGGGACTAGCGGGTCTAGGAGCTCCTACGAGCAGTACTTC	CASSTGTSGSRSSYEQYF	TRBV7-8	TRBJ2-7	TRBD2
TGTGCCAGCAGCCCAAAGCTGGGAACAGGGGGGGAACCCTACGAGCAGTACTTC	CASSPKLGTGGEPYEQYF	TRBV9	TRBJ2-7	.
TGTGCCAGCAGCTTGGCCGCTCATGGTAGCAATCAGCCCCAGCATTTT	CASSLAAHGSNQPQHF	TRBV5-8	TRBJ1-5	.
TGCGCCAGCAGCCAAGGACAGGGGATGGAGAACACTGAAGCTTTCTTT	CASSQGQGMENTEAFF	TRBV4-1	TRBJ1-1	TRBD1
TGTGCCAGCAAGAGGGGAGGGCAGTCGGTAGATACGCAGTATTTT	CASKRGGQSVDTQYF	TRBV27	TRBJ2-3	TRBD2
TGTGCCAGCTCACAACAGATGGTTTATAGCAATCAGCCCCAGCATTTT	CASSQQMVYSNQPQHF	TRBV18	TRBJ1-5	.
TGCGCCAGCACGAGGGGTAGCGGGAGGGCCGGCCACGAGCAGTACTTC	CASTRGSGRAGHEQYF	TRBV5-1	TRBJ2-7	TRBD2
TGCGCCAGCAGCTTACCATGCCCCTACGAGCAGTACTTC	CASSLPCPYEQYF	TRBV5-1	TRBJ2-7	.
TGTGCCAGCAGCTTGGCCGAGCGGGAGGATCTAGACGAGCAGTACTTC	CASSLAEREDLDEQYF	TRBV5-6	TRBJ2-7	TRBD2
TGTGCCAGCAGCCCGGGGACAGGGCACACAGATACGCAGTATTTT	CASSPGTGHTDTQYF	TRBV5-8	TRBJ2-3	TRBD1
TGCGCCAGCAGTGTTTGGGAGCATCAGCCCCAGCATTTT	CASSVWEHQPQHF	TRBV10-1	TRBJ1-5	.
TGTGCAAGTCGCTTAGAGAAACAAGGGTCCCGAGGAAACACCATATATTTT	CASRLEKQGSRGNTIYF	TRBV12-2	TRBJ1-3	.
TGTGCCTGGAGTGTACGGGCAGAGTATCAGCCCCAGCATTTT	CAWSVRAEYQPQHF	TRBV30	TRBJ1-5	.